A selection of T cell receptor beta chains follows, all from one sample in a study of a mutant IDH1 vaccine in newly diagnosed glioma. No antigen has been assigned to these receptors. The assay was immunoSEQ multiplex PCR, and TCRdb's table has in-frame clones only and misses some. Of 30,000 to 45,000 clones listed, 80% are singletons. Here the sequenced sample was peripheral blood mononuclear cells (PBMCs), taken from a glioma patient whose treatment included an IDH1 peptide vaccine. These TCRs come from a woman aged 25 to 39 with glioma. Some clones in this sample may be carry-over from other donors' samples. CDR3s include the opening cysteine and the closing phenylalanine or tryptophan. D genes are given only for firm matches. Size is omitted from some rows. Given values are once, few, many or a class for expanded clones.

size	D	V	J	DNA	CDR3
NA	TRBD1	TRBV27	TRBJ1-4	TGTGCCAGCAGTTTGAGGGGGCCCGCGTGGAGTAATGAAAAACTGTTTTTT	CASSLRGPAWSNEKLFF
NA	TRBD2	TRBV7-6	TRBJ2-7	TGTGCCAGCAGCGACCCCACTAGCGGGAGGGCCTCCGAGCAGTACTTC	CASSDPTSGRASEQYF
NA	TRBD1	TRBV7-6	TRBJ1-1	TGTGCCAGCAGCTTGCGGACAGGGACGAACACTGAAGCTTTCTTT	CASSLRTGTNTEAFF
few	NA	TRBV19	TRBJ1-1	TGTGCCAGTAGTATAGCTTCCTATGGGAACACTGAAGCTTTCTTT	CASSIASYGNTEAFF
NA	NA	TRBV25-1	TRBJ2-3	TGTGCCAGCAGTGAATTTGGGGCAACCACAGATACGCAGTATTTT	CASSEFGATTDTQYF
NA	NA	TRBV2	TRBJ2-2	TGTGCCAGCAGGGGGAGGGACACCTGGACTACACCGAACACCGGGGAGCTGTTTTTT	CASRGRDTWTTPNTGELFF
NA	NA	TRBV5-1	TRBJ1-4	TGCGCCAGCGGACCGGGCCAGGGGAGACTGTTTTTT	CASGPGQGRLFF
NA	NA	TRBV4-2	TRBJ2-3	TGTGCCAGCAGCCAAGAACATGGGTTCACAGATACGCAGTATTTT	CASSQEHGFTDTQYF
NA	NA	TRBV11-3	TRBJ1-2	TGTGCCAGCAGCTTAGGGGACACCCCTAACTATGGCTACACCTTC	CASSLGDTPNYGYTF
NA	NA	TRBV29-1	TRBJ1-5	TGCAGCATCGGGCCGGGGAGCAATCAGCCCCAGCATTTT	CSIGPGSNQPQHF
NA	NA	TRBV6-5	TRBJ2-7	TGTGCCAGCAGTCGTAGCGGCTACGAGCAGTACTTC	CASSRSGYEQYF
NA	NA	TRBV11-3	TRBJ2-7	TGTGCCAGCAGCTTAGAGTACGAGCAGTACTTC	CASSLEYEQYF
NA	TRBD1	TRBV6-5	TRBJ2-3	TGTGCCAGCCGGACAGGGTACAGCACAGATACGCAGTATTTT	CASRTGYSTDTQYF
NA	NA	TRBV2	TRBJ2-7	TGTGCCAGCAGTCCTCCCAGTTGGAGCTCCTACGAGCAGTACTTC	CASSPPSWSSYEQYF
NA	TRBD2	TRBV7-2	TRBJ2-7	TGTGCCAGCAGTTCGGGGGGACTAGGGGGAGAGCAGTACTTC	CASSSGGLGGEQYF
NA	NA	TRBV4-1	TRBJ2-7	TGCGCCAGCAGCCAGGCGGGGGCCAGATACTTC	CASSQAGARYF
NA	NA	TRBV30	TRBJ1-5	TGTGCCTGGAGCGTCGACGGGGATCAGCCCCAGCATTTT	CAWSVDGDQPQHF
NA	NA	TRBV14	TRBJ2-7	TGTGCCAGCAGCCAAGATCCTCGAAGAGTCCGGGATGATAGGGGTCACGAGCAGTACTTC	CASSQDPRRVRDDRGHEQYF
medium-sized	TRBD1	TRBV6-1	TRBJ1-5	TGTGCCAGCAGTAGACAGGGGGCTGATCAGCCCCAGCATTTT	CASSRQGADQPQHF
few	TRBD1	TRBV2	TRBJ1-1	TGTGCCAGCAGACCAGGACAGGGTCGAGCTTTCTTT	CASRPGQGRAFF
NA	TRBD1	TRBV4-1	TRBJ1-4	TGCGCCAGCAGCCCGCTTGGGACAGGGTTTAATGAAAAACTGTTTTTT	CASSPLGTGFNEKLFF
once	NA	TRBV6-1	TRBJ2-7	TGTGCCAGCAGTCCCCGCCGGGACTCCTACGAGCAGTACTTC	CASSPRRDSYEQYF
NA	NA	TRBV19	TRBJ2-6	TGTGCCAGTTCGGAATCTGGGGCCAACGTCCTGACTTTC	CASSESGANVLTF
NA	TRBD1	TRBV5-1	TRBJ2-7	TGCGCCAGCAGCCGGACAGGCTACGAGCAGTACTTC	CASSRTGYEQYF
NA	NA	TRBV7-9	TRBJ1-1	TGTGCCAGCAGCTTATATCTGACAGCAATGAACACTGAAGCTTTCTTT	CASSLYLTAMNTEAFF
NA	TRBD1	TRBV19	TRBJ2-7	TGTGCCAGTAGTGCTCGACAGGGGGCCTACGAGCAGTACTTC	CASSARQGAYEQYF